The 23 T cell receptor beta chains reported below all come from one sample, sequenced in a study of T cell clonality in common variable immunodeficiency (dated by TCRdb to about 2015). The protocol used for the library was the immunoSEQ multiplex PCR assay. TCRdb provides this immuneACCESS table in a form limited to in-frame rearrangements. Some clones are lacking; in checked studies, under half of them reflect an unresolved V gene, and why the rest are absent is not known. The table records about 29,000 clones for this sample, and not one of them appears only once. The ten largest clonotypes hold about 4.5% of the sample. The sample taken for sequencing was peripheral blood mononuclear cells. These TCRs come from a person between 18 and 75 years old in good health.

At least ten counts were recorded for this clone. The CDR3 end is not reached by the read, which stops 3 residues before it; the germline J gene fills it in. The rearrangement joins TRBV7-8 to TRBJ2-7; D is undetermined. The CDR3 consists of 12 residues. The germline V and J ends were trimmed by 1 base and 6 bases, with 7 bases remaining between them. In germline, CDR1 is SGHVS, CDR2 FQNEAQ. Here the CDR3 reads CASSLDFSEQYF. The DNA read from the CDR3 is TGTGCCAGCAGCTTAGACTTTAGCGAG.

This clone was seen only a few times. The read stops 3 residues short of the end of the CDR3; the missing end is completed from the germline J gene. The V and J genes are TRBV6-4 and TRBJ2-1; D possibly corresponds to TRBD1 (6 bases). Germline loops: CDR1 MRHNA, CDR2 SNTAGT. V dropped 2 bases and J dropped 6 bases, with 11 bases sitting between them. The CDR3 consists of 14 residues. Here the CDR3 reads CASSDRGQSNEQFF. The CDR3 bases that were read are TGTGCCAGCAGTGACAGAGGACAGAGCAATGAG.

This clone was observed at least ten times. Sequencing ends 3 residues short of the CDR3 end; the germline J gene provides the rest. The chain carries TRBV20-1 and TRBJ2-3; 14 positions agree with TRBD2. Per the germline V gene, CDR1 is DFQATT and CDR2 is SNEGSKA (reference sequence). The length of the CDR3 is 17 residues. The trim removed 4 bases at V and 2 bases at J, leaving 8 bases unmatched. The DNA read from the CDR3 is TGCAGTGCTATGACTAGCGGGAGGGCCGTGATCACAGATACG. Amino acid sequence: CSAMTSGRAVITDT. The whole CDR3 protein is CSAMTSGRAVITDTQYF.

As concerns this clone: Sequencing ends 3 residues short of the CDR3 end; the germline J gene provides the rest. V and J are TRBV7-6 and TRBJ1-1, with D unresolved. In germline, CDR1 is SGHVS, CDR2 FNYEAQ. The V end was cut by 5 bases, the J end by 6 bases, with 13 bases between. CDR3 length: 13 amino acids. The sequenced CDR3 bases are TGTGCCAGCAGCCCCGAGCCAGGCGCTGAA. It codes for CASSPEPGAE. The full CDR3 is CASSPEPGAEAFF.

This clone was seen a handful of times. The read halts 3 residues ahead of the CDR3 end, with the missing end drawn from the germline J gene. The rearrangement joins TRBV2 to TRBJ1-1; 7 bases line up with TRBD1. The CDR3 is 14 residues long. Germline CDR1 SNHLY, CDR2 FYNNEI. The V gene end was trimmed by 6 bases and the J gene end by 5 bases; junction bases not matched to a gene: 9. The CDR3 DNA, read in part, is TGTGCCAGCAGGGATCGGACAGGATTGACTGAA. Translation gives CASRDRTGLTE. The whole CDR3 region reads CASRDRTGLTEAFF.

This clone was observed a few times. CDR3 bases read: TGTGCCTGGGGGCTCGGACAGGGCACTGAA. It specifies CAWGLGQGTE. The CDR3 as a whole reads CAWGLGQGTEAFF. This chain connects TRBV30 to TRBJ1-1; 8 positions agree with TRBD1. The read ends 3 residues shy of where the CDR3 ends; the end is completed using the germline J gene. The CDR3 is 13 amino acids. In germline, CDR1 is GTSNPN, CDR2 SVGIG (reference sequence). Losses at the gene ends were 5 bases for V and 4 bases for J; bases not matched to a gene: 6.

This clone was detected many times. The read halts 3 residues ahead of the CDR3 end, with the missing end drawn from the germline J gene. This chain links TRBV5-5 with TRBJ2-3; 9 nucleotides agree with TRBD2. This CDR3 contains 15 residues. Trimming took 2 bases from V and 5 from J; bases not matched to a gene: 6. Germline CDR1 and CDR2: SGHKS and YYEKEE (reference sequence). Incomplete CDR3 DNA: TGTGCCAGCAGCTTCTCTAGCGGGATAGGAGATACG. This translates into CASSFSSGIGDT. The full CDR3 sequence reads CASSFSSGIGDTQYF.

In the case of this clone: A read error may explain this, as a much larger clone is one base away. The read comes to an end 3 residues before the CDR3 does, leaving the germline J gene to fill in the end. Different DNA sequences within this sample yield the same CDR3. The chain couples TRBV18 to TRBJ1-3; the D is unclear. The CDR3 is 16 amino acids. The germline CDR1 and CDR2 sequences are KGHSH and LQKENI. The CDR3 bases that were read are TGTGCCAGCTCACCACAACACCCTAGTGCTGGAAACACG. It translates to CASSPQHPSAGNT. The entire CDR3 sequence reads CASSPQHPSAGNTIYF. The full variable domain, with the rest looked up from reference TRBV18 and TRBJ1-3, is NAGVMQNPRHLVRRRGQEARLRCSPMKGHSHVYWYRQLPEEGLKFMVYLQKENIIDESGMPKERFSAEFPKEGPSILRIQQVVRGDSAAYFCASSPQHPSAGNTIYFGEGSWLTVV.

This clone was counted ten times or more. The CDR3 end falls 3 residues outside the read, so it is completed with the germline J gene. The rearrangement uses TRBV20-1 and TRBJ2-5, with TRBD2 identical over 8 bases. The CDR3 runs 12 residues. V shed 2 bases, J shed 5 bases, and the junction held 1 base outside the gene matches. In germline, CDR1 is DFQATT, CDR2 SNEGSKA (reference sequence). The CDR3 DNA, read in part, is TGCAGTGCTAGATCTAGCGGGGAGACC. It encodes CSARSSGET. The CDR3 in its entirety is CSARSSGETQYF.

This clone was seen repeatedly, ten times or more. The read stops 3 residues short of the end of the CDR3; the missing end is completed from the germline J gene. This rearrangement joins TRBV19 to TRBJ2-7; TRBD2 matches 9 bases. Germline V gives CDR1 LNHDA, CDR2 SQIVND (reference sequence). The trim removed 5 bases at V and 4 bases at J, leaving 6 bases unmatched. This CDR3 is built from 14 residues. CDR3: CASSPSSGRYEQYF. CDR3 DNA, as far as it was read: TGTGCCAGTAGTCCCTCCAGCGGGAGGTACGAG.

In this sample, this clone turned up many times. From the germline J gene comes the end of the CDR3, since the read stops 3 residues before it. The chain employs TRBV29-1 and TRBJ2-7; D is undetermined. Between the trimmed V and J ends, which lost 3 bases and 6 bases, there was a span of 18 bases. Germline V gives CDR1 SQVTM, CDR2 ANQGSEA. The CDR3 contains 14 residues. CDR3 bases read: TGCAGCGTTGAGTTTGTAGGGCTTAGAGGCGAG. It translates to CSVEFVGLRGE. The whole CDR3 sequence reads CSVEFVGLRGEQYF.

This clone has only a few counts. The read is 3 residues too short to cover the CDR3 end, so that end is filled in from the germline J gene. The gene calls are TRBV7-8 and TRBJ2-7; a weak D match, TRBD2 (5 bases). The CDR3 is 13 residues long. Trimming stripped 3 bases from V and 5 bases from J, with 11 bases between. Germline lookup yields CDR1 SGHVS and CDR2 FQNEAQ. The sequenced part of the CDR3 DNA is TGTGCCAGCAGCTTGAGGATTAGCGACGAG. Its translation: CASSLRISDE. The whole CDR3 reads CASSLRISDEQYF.

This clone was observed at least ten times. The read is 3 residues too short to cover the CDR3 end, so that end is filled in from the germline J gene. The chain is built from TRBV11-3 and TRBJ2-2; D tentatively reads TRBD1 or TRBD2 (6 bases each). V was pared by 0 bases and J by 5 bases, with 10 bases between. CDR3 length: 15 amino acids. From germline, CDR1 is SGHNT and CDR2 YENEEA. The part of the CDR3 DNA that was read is TGTGCCAGCAGCTTAGAGTGGAGGGGGACCGGGGAG. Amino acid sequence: CASSLEWRGTGE. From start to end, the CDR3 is CASSLEWRGTGELFF.

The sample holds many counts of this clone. Incomplete CDR3 DNA: TGCGCCAGCAGCCCCGGGACTAGCGGGAACAATGAG. Protein: CASSPGTSGNNE. The full-length CDR3 reads as CASSPGTSGNNEQFF. The J gene is TRBJ2-1, the V gene TRBV5-1; 13 bases match TRBD2. The read ends 3 residues early relative to the CDR3; the germline J gene fills the gap. V was clipped by 4 bases and J by 5 bases; unmatched bases: 3. The CDR3 is 15 residues long. Germline loops: CDR1 SGHRS, CDR2 YFSETQ.

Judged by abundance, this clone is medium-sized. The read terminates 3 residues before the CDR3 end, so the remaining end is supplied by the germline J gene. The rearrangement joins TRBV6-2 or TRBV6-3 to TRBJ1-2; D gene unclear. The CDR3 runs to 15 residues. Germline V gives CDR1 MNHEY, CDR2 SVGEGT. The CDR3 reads CASSYPSVGGGGYTF. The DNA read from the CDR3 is TGTGCCAGCAGTTACCCGTCAGTTGGAGGAGGGGGC.

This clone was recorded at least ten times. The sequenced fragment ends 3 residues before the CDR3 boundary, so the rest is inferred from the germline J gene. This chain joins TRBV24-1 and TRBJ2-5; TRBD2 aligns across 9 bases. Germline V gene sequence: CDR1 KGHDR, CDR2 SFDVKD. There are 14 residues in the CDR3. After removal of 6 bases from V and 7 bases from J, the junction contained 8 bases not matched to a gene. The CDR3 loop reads CATSQVAGDGTQYF. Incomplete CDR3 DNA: TGTGCCACCAGTCAGGTAGCGGGAGATGGGACC.

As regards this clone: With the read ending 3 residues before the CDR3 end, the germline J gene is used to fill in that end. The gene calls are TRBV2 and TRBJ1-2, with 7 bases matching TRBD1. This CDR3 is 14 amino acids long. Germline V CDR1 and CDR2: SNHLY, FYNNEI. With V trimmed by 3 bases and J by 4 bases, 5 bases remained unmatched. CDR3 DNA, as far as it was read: TGTGCCAGCAGTGAGGGCAGGGGGTTCTATGGC. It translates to CASSEGRGFYG. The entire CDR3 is CASSEGRGFYGYTF.

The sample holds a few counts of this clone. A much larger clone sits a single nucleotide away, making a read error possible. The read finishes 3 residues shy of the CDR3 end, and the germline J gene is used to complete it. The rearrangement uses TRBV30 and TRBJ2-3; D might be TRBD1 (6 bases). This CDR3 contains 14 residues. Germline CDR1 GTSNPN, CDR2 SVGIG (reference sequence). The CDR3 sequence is CAWSVGAWDQPQYF. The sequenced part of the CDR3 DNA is TGTGCCTGGAGTGTGGGGGCTTGGGATCAGCCG.

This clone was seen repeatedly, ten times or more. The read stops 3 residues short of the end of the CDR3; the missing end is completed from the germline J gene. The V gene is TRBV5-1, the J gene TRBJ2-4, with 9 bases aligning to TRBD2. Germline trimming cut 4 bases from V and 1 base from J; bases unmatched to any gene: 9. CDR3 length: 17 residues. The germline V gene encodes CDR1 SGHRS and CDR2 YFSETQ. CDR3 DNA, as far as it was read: TGCGCCAGCAGCGCTCTTAGCGGGAGTCGGGCCAAAAACATT. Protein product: CASSALSGSRAKNI. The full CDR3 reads CASSALSGSRAKNIQYF.

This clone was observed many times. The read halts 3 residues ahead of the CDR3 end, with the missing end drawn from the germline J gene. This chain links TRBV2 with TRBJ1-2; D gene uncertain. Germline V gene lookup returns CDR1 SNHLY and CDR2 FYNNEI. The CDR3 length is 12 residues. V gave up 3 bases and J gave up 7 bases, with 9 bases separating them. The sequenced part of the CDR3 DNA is TGTGCCAGCAGTGACAGGAAGACTGGC. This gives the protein CASSDRKTG. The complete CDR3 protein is CASSDRKTGYTF.

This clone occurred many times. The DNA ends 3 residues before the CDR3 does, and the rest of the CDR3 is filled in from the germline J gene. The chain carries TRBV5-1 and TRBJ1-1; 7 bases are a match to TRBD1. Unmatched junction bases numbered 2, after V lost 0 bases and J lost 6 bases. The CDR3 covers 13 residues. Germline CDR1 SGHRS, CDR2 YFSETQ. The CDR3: CASSLGTGPEAFF. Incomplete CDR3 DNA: TGCGCCAGCAGCTTGGGGACAGGACCTGAA.

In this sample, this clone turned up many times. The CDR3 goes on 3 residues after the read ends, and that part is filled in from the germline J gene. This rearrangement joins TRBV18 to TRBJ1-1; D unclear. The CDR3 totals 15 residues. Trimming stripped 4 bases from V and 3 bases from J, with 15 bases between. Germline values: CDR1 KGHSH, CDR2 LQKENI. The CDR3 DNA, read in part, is TGTGCCAGCTCACTGAACAGTGTAGTAGACACTGAA. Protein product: CASSLNSVVDTE. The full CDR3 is CASSLNSVVDTEAFF.

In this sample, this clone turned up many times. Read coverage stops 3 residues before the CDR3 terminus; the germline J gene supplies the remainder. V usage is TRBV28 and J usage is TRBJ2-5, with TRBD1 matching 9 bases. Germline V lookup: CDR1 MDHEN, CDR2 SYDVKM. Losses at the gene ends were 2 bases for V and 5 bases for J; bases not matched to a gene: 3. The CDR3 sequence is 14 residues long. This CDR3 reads CASSLDRGEETQYF. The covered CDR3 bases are TGTGCCAGCAGTTTAGACAGGGGGGAGGAGACC.